This T cell receptor beta chain was found in a study of shared clonotypes between healthy human individuals. General study points: Naive CD4 clonotypes were shared across several donors at 4% to 5%. Naive subsets usually exceeded memory subsets in estimated richness.

For this clone: Antigen unknown.

The germline V gene has CDR1 MNHEY and CDR2 SMNVEV (reference sequence). V lost 8 bases and J lost 8; bases outside the gene matches: 18. The CDR3 contains 16 residues. Positively selected for CCR7, the CD45RO-negative cells used as naive CD8 cells excluded terminally differentiated effector memory CD45RA+ cells. Assay used: immunoSEQ multiplex PCR; TCRdb lists only in-frame clones, some missing. This sample has roughly 770,000 clones, with roughly 96% found just once. The source of this sequence is a man younger than 45 in good health. The specimen sequenced was naive CD8+ T cells sorted from blood. The chain employs TRBV27 and TRBJ2-1; TRBD2 matches at 7 bases. The DNA for the CDR3 is TGTGCCAGCTCGGAAATCCGGGCCCGGGGGGAAGATGAGCAGTTCTTC. Translated, it gives CASSEIRARGEDEQFF.